This entry concerns a single TCR beta chain. This receptor's antigen is unknown. Per the germline V gene (reference sequence), LGHDT is the CDR1 and YNNKEL is the CDR2. Including the terminal cysteine and phenylalanine, the CDR3 comprises 15 residues. No DNA sequence is on record. The data originate from a study of monozygotic twins with inflammatory bowel disease (dated by TCRdb to between 2018 and 2021). Background on the whole study: The full study comprised around 28 monozygotic twin pairs: nine German pairs (four IBD-concordant, five IBD-discordant) and 19 IBD-discordant Danish pairs. Each individual had, on average, about 151 000 unique TCRalpha sequences and 181 000 unique TCRbeta sequences available for analysis. Within discordant pairs, disease-associated traits were sought mainly by comparing IBD patients with their genetically identical healthy co-twins. The research as a whole found: TCRbeta repertoire diversity, by inverse Simpson index, was decreased in IBD patients compared with their healthy co-twins. The analysis was unable to tell different T cell subtypes apart. No difference in repertoire similarity was observed between concordant and discordant twins, possibly owing to limited statistical power. The results gave no support for a single strong signal or clonotype linked to IBD. IBD patients shared fewer clonotypes with other individuals than healthy twins did, most markedly in patients showing signs of disease activity. Differing immunosuppressive treatments among patients may have added background noise and inter-individual variability to the repertoires.

Libraries were built with 5' RACE. For each TCR library, 3,000 to 4,000 ng of total RNA was used. For each sample, cDNA synthesis was carried out in eight separate reactions using SMARTScribe reverse transcriptase. During cDNA synthesis, template switching was used to introduce unique molecular identifiers that contained a 6-nucleotide sample barcode. Amplification of TCRalpha and TCRbeta cDNA involved two nested PCRs of about 15 and 9 cycles, and each PCR was followed by bead purification. Before amplification, cDNA was treated with uracil DNA-glycosylase and purified using the QIAquick PCR purification kit. The second PCR added Illumina TruSeq-compatible adapters along with sample-specific barcodes. Library quality and concentration were checked on TapeStation and Qubit, and libraries were pooled at roughly 5 ng each. Sequencing of the pooled libraries was done on an Illumina HiSeq2500 single-index Rapid Run using custom sequencing primers and 2 x 100 bp reads. Per the authors' processing: PCR and sequencing errors were corrected by UMI-based consensus assembly using MiGEC version 1.2.6. MiXCR version 2.1.1 was used to carry out V(D)J alignment, clonotype assembly and CDR3 extraction. Gene usage, clonotype sharing and MAIT/NKT TCR abundance were normalised by analysing the top 1000, 10 000 and 20 000 clonotypes per sample. Diversity was computed as the inverse Simpson index with the vegan R package after downsampling to 27 000 UMIs. Paired Mann-Whitney U tests on discordant twin pairs were used, with Benjamini-Hochberg multiple-testing correction. Each entry corresponds to one CDR3 protein sequence from reads that TCRdb reprocessed, and DNA is not given. None of the V and J calls come from the authors' own analysis; TCRdb made them. The sample's table covers just over 300,000 distinct CDR3 sequences. Over 5.5% of the sample is in the top ten clones.

From each donor, a roughly 2.5 ml peripheral blood sample was collected into PAXgene tubes and stored at -80 degrees C. Without T cell sorting, total RNA was isolated from whole blood using the PAXgene blood miRNA kit on an automated QIAcube. Peripheral blood from monozygotic twin pairs concordant or discordant for inflammatory bowel disease was subjected to deep TCRalpha and TCRbeta repertoire profiling with unique molecular barcoding. Smoking habits were recorded for all twin pairs, and individuals were classified as current, former or never smokers. This TCR derives from a human donor with ulcerative colitis or Crohn's disease, or a healthy co-twin of an affected twin (not recorded which). Sample: blood. This receptor chain uses TRBV3-1 and TRBJ1-1. The CDR3 protein: CASSQGPNRNTEAFF.